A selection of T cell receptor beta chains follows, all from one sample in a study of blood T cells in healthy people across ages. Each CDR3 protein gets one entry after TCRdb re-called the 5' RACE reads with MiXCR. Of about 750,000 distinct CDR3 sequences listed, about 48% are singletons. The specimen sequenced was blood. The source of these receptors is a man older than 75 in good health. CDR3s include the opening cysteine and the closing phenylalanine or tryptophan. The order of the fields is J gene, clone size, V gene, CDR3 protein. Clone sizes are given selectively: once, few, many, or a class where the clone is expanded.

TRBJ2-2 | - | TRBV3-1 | CASSQGGELFF
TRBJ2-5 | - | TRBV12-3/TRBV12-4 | CASSLQGYGTKQETQYF
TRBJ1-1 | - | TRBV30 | CAWRKGSNTEAFF
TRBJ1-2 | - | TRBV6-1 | CASSGTSGGYTF
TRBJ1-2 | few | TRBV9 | CASSVARGNYGYTF
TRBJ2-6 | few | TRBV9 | CASSIGALSGANVLTF
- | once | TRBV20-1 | CSARVLAGGSSYNEQYF
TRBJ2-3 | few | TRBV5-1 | CASSLDTGDTQYF
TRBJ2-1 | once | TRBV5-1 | CASSSGLAGGQSYNEQFF
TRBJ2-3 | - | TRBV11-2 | CASSFPAGVYTDTQYF
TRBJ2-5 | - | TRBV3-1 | CASSQVRTAKQTQYF